The 17 T cell receptor beta chains given below trace back to one sample, sequenced in a study of breast tumors, draining lymph nodes, adjacent tissues. TCRdb called the multiplex PCR reads again in MiXCR, with one record for every CDR3 protein. The sample records about 100,000 distinct CDR3 sequences, 21% being singletons. The lymph nodes were axillary draining lymph nodes from breast cancer patients. The sequenced sample consisted of axillary lymph node tissue. Receptor source: a female donor with breast cancer. Some clones in this sample may be carry-over from other donors' samples.

This clonotype was recorded at least ten times. The J gene is TRBJ2-3, the V gene TRBV4-2, with TRBD2 identical over 12 bases. CDR3 size: 17 residues. V lost 4 bases, J lost 5 bases, and 10 bases stayed unmatched. Germline V gene data show CDR1 as LGHNA and CDR2 as YNFKEQ. The CDR3 nucleotides read TGTGCCAGCAGCCCAAAGACTAGCGGGAGCGCCTTAGATACGCAGTATTTT. Translated, it gives CASSPKTSGSALDTQYF.

This clonotype was recorded many times. V is TRBV20-1 and J is TRBJ1-2; D not certain. Per germline, CDR1 DFQATT and CDR2 SNEGSKA (reference sequence). V shed 4 bases and J shed 5 bases, with 8 bases lying between them. The CDR3 is 11 amino acids. The CDR3 is CSANSGYGYTF. The CDR3 DNA follows: TGCAGTGCTAACAGTGGTTATGGCTACACCTTC.

This clonotype was seen more than once but under ten times. This rearrangement joins TRBV6-1 to TRBJ1-2, with D perhaps matching TRBD1 (5 bases). The CDR3 loop spans 13 amino acids. From germline, CDR1 is MNHNS and CDR2 SASEGT. V was cut by 7 bases and J by 6 bases, with 15 bases left in between. This CDR3 is CASTRAWGDGYTF. For the CDR3, the DNA is TGTGCCAGCACCAGAGCGTGGGGGGATGGCTACACCTTC.

This clonotype was detected ten times or more. V and J are TRBV20-1 and TRBJ1-4; D is unclear. Trimming cost V 7 bases and J 0 bases, with 9 bases left between them. CDR3 length equals 13 residues. The germline V gene encodes CDR1 DFQATT and CDR2 SNEGSKA (reference sequence). The DNA for the CDR3 is TGCAGTGTTGGGAGTGCAACTAATGAAAAACTGTTTTTT. Translating it yields CSVGSATNEKLFF.

The chain is built from TRBV11-1 and TRBJ2-3; 9 bases map to TRBD2. The CDR3 runs 15 residues. Germline CDR1 reads SGHAT; CDR2 reads FQDESV (reference sequence). J was trimmed by 4 bases and V by 5 bases; bases with no gene match: 7. The CDR3 protein is CASSPRGGRADTQYF. The DNA of the CDR3 is TGTGCCAGCAGCCCACGGGGCGGGAGGGCAGATACGCAGTATTTT.

The chain carries TRBV11-2 and TRBJ1-2; unclear D gene. The germline V and J ends were trimmed by 0 bases and 4 bases, with 12 bases remaining between them. CDR1 is SGHAT, CDR2 FQNNGV, per germline. This CDR3 is built from 15 residues. CDR3 coding DNA: TGTGCCAGCAGCTTAGATCGCCCCTGGGGCTATGGCTACACCTTC. Translating it yields CASSLDRPWGYGYTF.

This clonotype was counted between two and nine times. The chain is built from TRBV10-3 and TRBJ2-3; TRBD2 agrees at 11 bases. This CDR3 spans 15 amino acids. Germline V CDR1 and CDR2: ENHRY, SYGVKD. Trimming took 0 bases from V and 10 from J; bases not matched to a gene: 6. CDR3 nucleotide sequence: TGTGCCATCAGTGAGTCGGTGACTAGCGGGAAGGCGCAGTATTTT. Protein: CAISESVTSGKAQYF.

Ten or more counts support this clonotype. The chain recombines TRBV7-2 with TRBJ2-7; D remains unclear. Germline V gene lookup returns CDR1 SGHTA and CDR2 FQGNSA. The CDR3 totals 13 residues. V lost 3 bases to trimming and J lost 4 bases, with 10 bases between them. The CDR3 coding sequence is TGTGCCAGCAGCTTGCTAGTGCAGTACGAGCAGTACTTC. Protein sequence: CASSLLVQYEQYF. Drawing the rest from reference TRBV7-2 and TRBJ2-7, the complete variable domain is GAGVSQSPSNKVTEKGKDVELRCDPISGHTALYWYRQSLGQGLEFLIYFQGNSAPDKSGLPSDRFSAERTGGSVSTLTIQRTQQEDSAVYLCASSLLVQYEQYFGPGTRLTVT.

As concerns this clonotype: A much larger clone lies one base from this, so it may be a read error. This rearrangement joins TRBV9 to TRBJ2-3; TRBD1 agrees at 7 bases. V lost 7 bases to trimming and J lost 4 bases; unmatched junction nucleotides: 12. The germline V gene has CDR1 SGDLS and CDR2 YYNGEE. There are 15 residues in the CDR3. The CDR3, as DNA: TGTGCCAGCGGCCTTCGAGGGGGCAGCGCAGATACGCAGTATTTT. As protein: CASGLRGGSADTQYF. Complete variable domain (other parts from reference TRBV9 and TRBJ2-3): DSGVTQTPKHLITATGQRVTLRCSPRSGDLSVYWYQQSLDQGLQFLIQYYNGEERAKGNILERFSAQQFPDLHSELNLSSLELGDSALYFCASGLRGGSADTQYFGPGTRLTVL.

This clonotype was recorded at least ten times. The chain uses TRBV11-2 and TRBJ1-2; tentative D call: TRBD1 (6 bases). Germline assignment: CDR1 SGHAT and CDR2 FQNNGV. The V end was cut by 5 bases, the J end by 0 bases, with 19 bases between. The CDR3 is made up of 17 amino acids. The CDR3 spells CASSPSPGHPTNYGYTF. As DNA, the CDR3 is TGTGCCAGCAGCCCTAGCCCGGGACACCCCACTAACTATGGCTACACCTTC.

This clonotype was found many times. This sequence joins TRBV19 and TRBJ2-7; maybe TRBD1 (5 bases). The CDR3 runs to 13 residues. Trimming pared 6 bases from V and 4 bases from J, leaving 13 bases between. Germline V gives CDR1 LNHDA, CDR2 SQIVND (reference sequence). The CDR3 region is CASSPRQGYEQYF. The CDR3 DNA follows: TGTGCCAGTAGCCCAAGGCAGGGTTACGAGCAGTACTTC.

This clonotype was found many times. This chain connects TRBV29-1 to TRBJ1-2; 8 nucleotides align to TRBD1. The CDR3 loop spans 11 amino acids. V dropped 3 bases and J dropped 6; count of bases not matched to a gene: 0. The germline V gene has CDR1 SQVTM and CDR2 ANQGSEA. The CDR3 region is CSVEGQDGYTF. DNA for the CDR3: TGCAGCGTTGAGGGACAGGATGGCTACACCTTC.

The table lists this clonotype with many counts. The V and J genes are TRBV7-3 and TRBJ2-1; a possible D gene is TRBD1 (5 bases). Germline V gene sequence: CDR1 SGHTA, CDR2 FQGTGA. V shed 5 bases and J shed 5 bases, with 10 bases lying between them. The length of the CDR3 is 13 residues. CDR3 DNA sequence: TGTGCCAGCAGCCTCGACAGCGACAATGAGCAGTTCTTC. It is translated as CASSLDSDNEQFF. Looking up the rest from reference TRBV7-3 and TRBJ2-1 gives the full variable domain: GAGVSQTPSNKVTEKGKYVELRCDPISGHTALYWYRQSLGQGPEFLIYFQGTGAADDSGLPNDRFFAVRPEGSVSTLKIQRTERGDSAVYLCASSLDSDNEQFFGPGTRLTVL.

This clonotype has at least ten counts. V is TRBV20-1 and J is TRBJ1-6; the D is unclear. Germline V CDR1 and CDR2: DFQATT, SNEGSKA (reference sequence). The CDR3 spans 12 residues. CDR3 amino acids: CGAVSYNSPLHF. In DNA form, the CDR3 reads TGCGGCGCAGTCTCCTATAATTCACCCCTCCACTTT.

This clonotype was found many times. The chain has TRBV15 and TRBJ1-2; maybe TRBD1 (5 bases). The CDR3 spans 13 residues. Germline V gives CDR1 LNHNV, CDR2 YYDKDF (reference sequence). Deletions cut 9 bases from V and 2 bases from J, with 13 bases between. Written as DNA, the CDR3 is TGTGCCACGAGAACAACAGGAAACTATGGCTACACCTTC. Translation: CATRTTGNYGYTF. The full variable domain, its missing parts supplied by reference TRBV15 and TRBJ1-2, is DAMVIQNPRYQVTQFGKPVTLSCSQTLNHNVMYWYQQKSSQAPKLLFHYYDKDFNNEADTPDNFQSRRPNTSFCFLDIRSPGLGDTAMYLCATRTTGNYGYTFGSGTRLTVV.

This chain connects TRBV7-2 to TRBJ1-1; D uncertain. The CDR3 is 15 residues long. V gave up 5 bases and J gave up 3 bases, with 16 bases separating them. Germline CDR1 and CDR2: SGHTA and FQGNSA. DNA for the CDR3: TGTGCCAGCAGCCCATACGGCTTATCGGACACTGAAGCTTTCTTT. Translation gives CASSPYGLSDTEAFF.

Many counts were recorded for this clonotype. This chain uses TRBV7-3 with TRBJ2-1; D is ambiguous. Germline V gene data show CDR1 as SGHTA and CDR2 as FQGTGA. V lost 5 bases and J lost 2, with 13 bases in between. The CDR3 consists of 15 residues. CDR3 protein: CASSPAAGAYNEQFF. The CDR3 DNA sequence: TGTGCCAGCAGCCCGGCTGCAGGTGCCTACAATGAGCAGTTCTTC.